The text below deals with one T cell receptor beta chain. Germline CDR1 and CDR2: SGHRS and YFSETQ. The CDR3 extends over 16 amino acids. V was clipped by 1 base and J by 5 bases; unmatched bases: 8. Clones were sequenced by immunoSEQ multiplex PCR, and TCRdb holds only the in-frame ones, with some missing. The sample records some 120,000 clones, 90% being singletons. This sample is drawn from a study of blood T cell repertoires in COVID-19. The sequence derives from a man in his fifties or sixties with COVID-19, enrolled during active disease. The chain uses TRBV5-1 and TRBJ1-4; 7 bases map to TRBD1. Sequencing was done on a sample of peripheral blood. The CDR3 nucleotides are TGCGCCAGCAGCTTGACCTCCGGGACAGTGAATGAAAAACTGTTTTTT. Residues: CASSLTSGTVNEKLFF.